This T cell receptor beta chain was retrieved from a study of blood T cell repertoires in COVID-19. As for the study in general: Some COVID-19 samples were acute and others convalescent; all came from the United States, Italy and Spain. T cells, B-cell-depleted T cells, or PBMCs provided the cDNA or gDNA that served as material.

This clone came up once. Germline lookup yields CDR1 SNHLY and CDR2 FYNNEI. The CDR3 has 16 residues. J gave up 9 bases and V 10 bases, and 21 bases lay outside the gene matches. Original processing methods: The assay estimated nucleated cells by amplifying reference gene primers. Measured with immunoSEQ multiplex PCR; TCRdb has only the in-frame clones, and not every one. That table supplies the V and J calls and clone size; D and trimming were determined from the DNA. The data hold around 320,000 clones, with approximately 88% observed a single time. The source is a woman aged 25 to 39 who had recovered from COVID-19. The rearrangement links TRBV2 to TRBJ2-1; 7 bases match TRBD1. The sample taken for sequencing was peripheral blood. Here the CDR3 DNA reads TGTGCCAACCAAGTCCGGGACAGCAAGGTATGGGGTGAGCAGTTCTTC. Translation: CANQVRDSKVWGEQFF.